Given below is one T cell receptor (beta chain) in context. Its target is not known. These data come from a study of shared clonotypes between healthy human individuals. Regarding the study as a whole: When compared with the clonotypes that were shared by all four sorted-subset donors, the non-shared clonotypes turned out to have lower generation probabilities.

All donors qualified as healthy HIV-negative adults and had experienced no recent acute infections or vaccinations. The V gene lost 4 bases and the J gene lost 8 bases, with 20 bases spanning the gap. CDR3 length equals 15 residues. Germline CDR1 is MNHNS and CDR2 is SASEGT. Method: immunoSEQ multiplex PCR; TCRdb's copy keeps in-frame clones and lacks some. The sample lists about 2.4 million clones, 80% to 95% seen once, with approximately 0.37% in the top ten. Material for sequencing was naive CD4+ T cells from PBMCs. Subset described: CD45RA+ positively selected. The receptor's source is a man aged 18 to 29 in good health. Some clones in this sample may be carry-over from other donors' samples. This chain joins TRBV6-1 and TRBJ1-2; a possible D gene is TRBD1 (5 bases). CDR3 coding DNA: TGTGCCAGCAGTGCTTTTGGGACCGACCCATTCGGCTACACCTTC. Residues: CASSAFGTDPFGYTF.